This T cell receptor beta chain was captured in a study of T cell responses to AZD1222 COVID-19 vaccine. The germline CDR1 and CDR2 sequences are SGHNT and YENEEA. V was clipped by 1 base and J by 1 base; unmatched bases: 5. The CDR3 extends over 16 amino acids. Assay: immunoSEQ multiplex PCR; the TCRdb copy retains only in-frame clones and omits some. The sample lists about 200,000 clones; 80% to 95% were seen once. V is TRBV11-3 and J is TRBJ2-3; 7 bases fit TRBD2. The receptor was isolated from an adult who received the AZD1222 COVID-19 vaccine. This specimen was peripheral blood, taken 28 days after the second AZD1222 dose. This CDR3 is CASSLGDRGGTDTQYF. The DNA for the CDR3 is TGTGCCAGCAGCTTAGGAGACCGGGGGGGCACAGATACGCAGTATTTT.